These T cell receptor beta chains were read from a single sample in a study of T cell repertoires in cytomegalovirus infection. TCRdb reanalysed the reads using MiXCR and keeps one entry per CDR3 protein. The sample carries hundreds of thousands of distinct CDR3 sequences, approximately 7% recorded once. Material: PBMCs. These receptors came from a human donor in good health (CMV status not recorded). Some clones in this sample may be carry-over from other donors' samples. Each CDR3 is given with its conserved first and last residue. Each record gives: J gene, D gene, V gene, clone size, CDR3 protein, CDR3 DNA. D genes are given only for firm matches. For some rows the clone size is stated as once, few or many, or as a class when expanded; others skip it.

TRBJ1-5	NA	TRBV30	many	CAWSVSRSGISNQPQHF	TGTGCCTGGAGTGTCTCTCGTTCGGGAATTAGCAATCAGCCCCAGCATTTT
TRBJ1-2	TRBD1	TRBV19	few	CASAGTGGYYGYTF	TGTGCCAGTGCCGGGACAGGGGGGTACTATGGCTACACCTTC
TRBJ1-5	NA	TRBV12-5	many	CASGLDQPQHF	TGTGCTAGTGGTTTGGATCAGCCCCAGCATTTT
TRBJ2-2	NA	TRBV15	NA	CATRKGTAAANTGELFF	TGTGCCACCAGAAAAGGGACGGCTGCTGCGAACACCGGGGAGCTGTTTTTT
TRBJ2-7	TRBD2	TRBV2	few	CASRMGLAGGASYEQYF	TGTGCCAGCAGGATGGGTCTAGCGGGGGGCGCCTCCTACGAGCAGTACTTC
TRBJ1-2	NA	TRBV5-5	many	CASSLDRVVGYTF	TGTGCCAGCAGCTTGGACAGGGTAGTTGGCTACACCTTC
TRBJ2-5	NA	TRBV30	many	CAWSRASQETQYF	TGTGCCTGGAGCCGGGCTAGCCAAGAGACCCAGTACTTC
TRBJ2-3	TRBD2	TRBV7-3	many	CASSSGTSGATQYF	TGTGCCAGCAGCTCCGGGACTAGTGGCGCTACGCAGTATTTT
TRBJ1-5	TRBD1	TRBV20-1	many	CSARAGGRGVQPQHF	TGCAGTGCTAGAGCTGGCGGCAGGGGGGTTCAGCCCCAGCATTTT
TRBJ1-6	NA	TRBV7-2	many	CASSSTYRAYNSPLHF	TGTGCCAGCAGCTCTACCTACAGGGCCTATAATTCACCCCTCCACTTT
TRBJ2-4	NA	TRBV6-2/TRBV6-3	many	CASSPLDVGGIQYF	TGTGCCAGCAGTCCCTTGGACGTCGGAGGCATTCAGTACTTC
TRBJ2-5	NA	TRBV19	many	CASSPWTRGSQTQYF	TGTGCCAGTAGCCCCTGGACACGGGGCAGTCAGACCCAGTACTTC
TRBJ2-7	TRBD2	TRBV6-6	NA	CASSYSRGLVLYDQYF	TGTGCCAGCAGTTACTCGAGAGGACTAGTTCTTTACGATCAGTACTTC
TRBJ2-1	TRBD2	TRBV20-1	many	CSTRLAGAMVYNEQFF	TGCAGTACAAGACTAGCGGGGGCTATGGTCTACAATGAGCAGTTCTTC
TRBJ1-1	NA	TRBV20-1	few	CSATRTVSNTEAFF	TGCAGTGCTACAAGGACGGTCTCGAACACTGAAGCTTTCTTT
TRBJ1-5	NA	TRBV2	few	CASRDSLGNQPQHF	TGTGCCAGCAGGGACAGTCTGGGCAATCAGCCCCAGCATTTT
TRBJ1-4	NA	TRBV20-1	many	CSAYWRLEKLFF	TGCAGTGCTTACTGGAGACTGGAAAAACTGTTTTTT
TRBJ1-1	NA	TRBV3-1	many	CASSQDLGAAAFF	TGTGCCAGCAGCCAAGATCTGGGGGCGGCGGCTTTCTTT
TRBJ2-1	NA	TRBV6-2/TRBV6-3	many	CASSNTRRGEQFF	TGTGCCAGCAGTAACACCCGTCGGGGTGAGCAGTTCTTC
TRBJ1-6	NA	TRBV7-2	many	CASSEGLWNSPLHF	TGTGCCAGCAGCGAGGGGCTTTGGAATTCACCCCTCCACTTT
TRBJ2-1	NA	TRBV7-2	many	CASSLVNEQFF	TGTGCCAGCAGCTTAGTCAATGAGCAGTTCTTC
TRBJ1-1	TRBD1	TRBV20-1	many	CSAGRQGLNTEAFF	TGCAGTGCTGGACGACAGGGGTTGAACACTGAAGCTTTCTTT
TRBJ2-5	NA	TRBV7-2	many	CASRRGFRETQYF	TGTGCCAGCAGGCGCGGGTTCCGGGAGACCCAGTACTTC
TRBJ2-3	TRBD1	TRBV28	many	CASSWTGGTDTQYF	TGTGCCAGCAGTTGGACAGGGGGCACAGATACGCAGTATTTT
TRBJ2-3	TRBD2	TRBV28	NA	CASKPGLATDTQYF	TGTGCCAGCAAACCGGGACTAGCCACAGATACGCAGTATTTT
TRBJ1-5	TRBD1	TRBV20-1	many	CSATSLGPGQGAYGSNQPQHF	TGCAGTGCTACCTCCTTGGGACCGGGACAGGGGGCTTATGGAAGCAATCAGCCCCAGCATTTT
TRBJ2-5	NA	TRBV20-1	many	CSRRGPSETQYF	TGCAGCAGAAGAGGACCTTCGGAGACCCAGTACTTC
TRBJ2-2	NA	TRBV28	many	CASSPRRRGRTGELFF	TGTGCCAGCAGTCCTCGTCGGAGGGGGCGCACCGGGGAGCTGTTTTTT
TRBJ1-1	TRBD1	TRBV5-4	NA	CAGGQGLNTEAFF	TGTGCCGGGGGACAGGGACTGAACACTGAAGCTTTCTTT
TRBJ1-4	TRBD1	TRBV20-1	many	CSATPPGTGGLVEKLFF	TGCAGTGCTACCCCCCCCGGGACAGGGGGCCTTGTTGAAAAACTGTTTTTT
TRBJ2-1	TRBD2	TRBV6-1	many	CASREGLAGGFGSYNEQFF	TGTGCCAGCAGAGAAGGACTAGCGGGGGGGTTTGGGTCCTACAATGAGCAGTTCTTC
TRBJ2-7	NA	TRBV10-3	many	CASRAGEFGEQYF	TGTGCCTCCCGGGCAGGGGAGTTCGGAGAGCAGTACTTC
TRBJ1-2	NA	TRBV29-1	once	CSVYDSYGYTF	TGCAGCGTTTACGACAGTTATGGCTACACCTTC
TRBJ2-1	NA	TRBV7-3	many	CASSLLGSSYNEQFF	TGTGCCAGCAGCTTACTCGGTAGCTCCTACAATGAGCAGTTCTTC
TRBJ2-7	NA	TRBV5-1	many	CASSLRILYEQYF	TGCGCCAGCAGCTTGCGGATCCTCTACGAGCAGTACTTC
TRBJ2-1	TRBD1	TRBV5-5	many	CASSTQGAAYNEQFF	TGTGCCAGCAGCACACAGGGGGCGGCCTACAATGAGCAGTTCTTC
TRBJ1-1	NA	TRBV3-1	many	CASSLQGRTEAFF	TGTGCCAGCAGCCTGCAGGGAAGGACTGAAGCTTTCTTT
TRBJ2-1	TRBD2	TRBV20-1	many	CSARGSSGYNEQFF	TGCAGTGCTAGAGGGTCTAGCGGCTACAATGAGCAGTTCTTC
TRBJ2-1	NA	TRBV7-2	many	CASSPAGGSYNEQFF	TGTGCCAGCAGCCCTGCTGGGGGCTCCTACAATGAGCAGTTCTTC
TRBJ2-5	TRBD1	TRBV4-1	many	CASSQAPGTVQETQYF	TGCGCCAGCAGCCAAGCCCCCGGGACAGTCCAAGAGACCCAGTACTTC
TRBJ2-7	NA	TRBV20-1	NA	CSARVAEFSYEQYF	TGCAGTGCTAGAGTAGCGGAATTCTCCTACGAGCAGTACTTC
TRBJ1-1	NA	TRBV28	many	CASSLLGAGNTEAFF	TGTGCCAGCAGTTTGTTGGGGGCGGGAAACACTGAAGCTTTCTTT
TRBJ1-1	TRBD1	TRBV20-1	NA	CSASTPRGRHRGSTEAFF	TGCAGTGCTAGTACCCCGCGTGGCCGACACAGGGGGAGCACTGAAGCTTTCTTT
TRBJ2-5	TRBD1	TRBV25-1	many	CASSGSIWDREETQYF	TGTGCCAGCAGTGGGTCGATTTGGGACAGGGAAGAGACCCAGTACTTC
TRBJ1-1	TRBD1	TRBV25-1	many	CASSFTGGNTEAFF	TGTGCCAGCAGCTTCACAGGGGGGAACACTGAAGCTTTCTTT
TRBJ1-2	NA	TRBV4-3	NA	CASSQGPGPGYGYTF	TGCGCCAGCAGCCAAGGACCGGGACCGGGCTATGGCTACACCTTC
TRBJ1-5	TRBD1	TRBV28	many	CASSLGTASNQPQHF	TGTGCCAGCAGTTTAGGGACAGCGAGCAATCAGCCCCAGCATTTT
TRBJ1-1	NA	TRBV18	many	CASSPREFFGTTEAFF	TGTGCCAGCTCACCAAGGGAATTCTTTGGAACCACTGAAGCTTTCTTT
TRBJ2-1	NA	TRBV6-2/TRBV6-3	few	CASSSGTISYNEQFF	TGTGCCAGCAGTTCCGGGACCATCTCCTACAATGAGCAGTTCTTC
TRBJ2-7	NA	TRBV14	many	CASSHEDYEQYF	TGTGCCAGCAGCCATGAGGACTACGAGCAGTACTTC
TRBJ2-7	TRBD1	TRBV7-2	many	CASSLLFQGTGGSYEQYF	TGTGCCAGCAGCTTACTATTCCAGGGGACAGGGGGCTCCTACGAGCAGTACTTC
TRBJ1-5	TRBD1	TRBV6-2/TRBV6-3	NA	CASSVTGGYQPQHF	TGTGCCAGCAGCGTGACAGGGGGCTATCAGCCCCAGCATTTT
TRBJ1-5	TRBD1	TRBV19	many	CASNIQGALQPQHF	TGTGCCAGTAACATACAGGGGGCTCTGCAGCCCCAGCATTTT
TRBJ1-1	TRBD1	TRBV28	many	CASSVPDRGPEAFF	TGTGCCAGCAGTGTACCAGACAGGGGCCCAGAAGCTTTCTTT
TRBJ2-3	TRBD1	TRBV3-1	many	CASSQDVRGRGRTQYF	TGTGCCAGCAGCCAAGATGTCAGGGGGCGCGGTCGGACGCAGTATTTT